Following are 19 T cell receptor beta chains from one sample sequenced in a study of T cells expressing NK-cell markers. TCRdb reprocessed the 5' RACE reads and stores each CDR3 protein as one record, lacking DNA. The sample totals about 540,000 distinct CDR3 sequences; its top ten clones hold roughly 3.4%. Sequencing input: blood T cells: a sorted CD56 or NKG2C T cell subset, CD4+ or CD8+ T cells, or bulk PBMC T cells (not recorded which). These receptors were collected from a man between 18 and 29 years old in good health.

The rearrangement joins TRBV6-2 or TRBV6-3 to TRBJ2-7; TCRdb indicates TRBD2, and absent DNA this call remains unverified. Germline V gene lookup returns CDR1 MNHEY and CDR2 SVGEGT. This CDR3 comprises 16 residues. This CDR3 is CASSYPSASGTVEQYF.

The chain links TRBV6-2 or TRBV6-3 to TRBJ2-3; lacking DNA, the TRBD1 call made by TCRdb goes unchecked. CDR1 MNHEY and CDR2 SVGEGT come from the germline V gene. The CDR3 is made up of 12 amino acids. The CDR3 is CASSHRDTKTYF.

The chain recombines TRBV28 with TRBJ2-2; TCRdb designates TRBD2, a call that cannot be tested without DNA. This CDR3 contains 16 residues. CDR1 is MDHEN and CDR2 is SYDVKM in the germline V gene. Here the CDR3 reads CASSLTGGPNTGELFF.

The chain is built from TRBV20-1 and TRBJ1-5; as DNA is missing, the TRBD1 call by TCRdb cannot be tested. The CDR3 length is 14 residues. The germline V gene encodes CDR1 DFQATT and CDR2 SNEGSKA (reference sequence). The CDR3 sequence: CSAQSGQGNQPQHF.

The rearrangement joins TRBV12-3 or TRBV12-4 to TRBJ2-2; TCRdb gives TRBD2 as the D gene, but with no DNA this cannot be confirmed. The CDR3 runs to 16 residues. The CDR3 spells CASSRGSGSSTGELFF.

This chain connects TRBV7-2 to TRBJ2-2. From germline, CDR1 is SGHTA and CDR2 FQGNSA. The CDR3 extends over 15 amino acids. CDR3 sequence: CASSLSLGNTGELFF.

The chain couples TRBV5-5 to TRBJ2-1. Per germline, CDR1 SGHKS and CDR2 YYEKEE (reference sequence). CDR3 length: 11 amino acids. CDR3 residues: CASSNQPEQFF.

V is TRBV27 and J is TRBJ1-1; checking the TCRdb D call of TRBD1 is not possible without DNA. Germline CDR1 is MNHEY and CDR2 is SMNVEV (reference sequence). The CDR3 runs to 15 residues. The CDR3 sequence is CASSLIFGGRTEAFF.

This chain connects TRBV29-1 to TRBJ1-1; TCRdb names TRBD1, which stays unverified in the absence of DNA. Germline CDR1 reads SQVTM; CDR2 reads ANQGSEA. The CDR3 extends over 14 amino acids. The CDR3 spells CSVFNREMNTEAFF.

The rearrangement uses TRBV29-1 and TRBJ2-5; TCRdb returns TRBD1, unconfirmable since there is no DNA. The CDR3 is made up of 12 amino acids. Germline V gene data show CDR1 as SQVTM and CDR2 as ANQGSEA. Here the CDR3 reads CSVERGPETQYF.

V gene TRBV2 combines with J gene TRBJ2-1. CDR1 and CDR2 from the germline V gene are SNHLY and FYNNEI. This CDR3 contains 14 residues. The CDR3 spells CASSEAGPDNEQFF.

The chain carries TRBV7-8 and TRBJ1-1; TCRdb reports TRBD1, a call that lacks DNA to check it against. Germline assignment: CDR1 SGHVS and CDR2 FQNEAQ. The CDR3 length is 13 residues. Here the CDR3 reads CATDRGLNTEAFF.

The CDR3 is CATGPGGSPLHF. The chain combines TRBV15 with TRBJ1-6; TCRdb's D call of TRBD1 is untestable without DNA. The CDR3 is 12 residues long. Germline assignment: CDR1 LNHNV and CDR2 YYDKDF (reference sequence).

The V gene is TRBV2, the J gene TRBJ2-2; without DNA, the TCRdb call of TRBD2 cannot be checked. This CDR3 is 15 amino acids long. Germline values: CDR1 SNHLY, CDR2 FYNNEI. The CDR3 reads CASSRLAGETGELFF.

The CDR3 loop is CASSPGTGHVNTEAFF. The chain recombines TRBV27 with TRBJ1-1; absent DNA, TCRdb's TRBD1 call cannot be checked. The CDR3 covers 16 residues. Germline CDR1 reads MNHEY; CDR2 reads SMNVEV (reference sequence).

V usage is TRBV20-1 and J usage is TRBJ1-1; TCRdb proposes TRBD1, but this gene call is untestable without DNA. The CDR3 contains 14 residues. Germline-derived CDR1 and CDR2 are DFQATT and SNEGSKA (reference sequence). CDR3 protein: CSARDPQGSAEAFF.

CDR3 amino acids: CASSQGQPTYEQYF. The chain combines TRBV6-1 with TRBJ2-7; TCRdb calls TRBD1, which cannot be checked without DNA. The CDR3 contains 14 residues. The germline V gene encodes CDR1 MNHNS and CDR2 SASEGT.

Here the CDR3 reads CASSFKHTEAFF. The chain uses TRBV7-8 and TRBJ1-1. This CDR3 has 12 residues. Germline loops: CDR1 SGHVS, CDR2 FQNEAQ.

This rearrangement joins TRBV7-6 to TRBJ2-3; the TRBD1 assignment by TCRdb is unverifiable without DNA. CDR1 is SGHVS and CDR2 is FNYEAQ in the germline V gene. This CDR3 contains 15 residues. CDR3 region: CASRLGTGQVDTQYF.